This T cell receptor beta chain emerged from a study of T cell responses to AZD1222 COVID-19 vaccine. About the study: Second-dose recipients at about 4 or about 12 weeks were treated as one pooled group.

Study results and limitations: Spike-specific TCR breadth rose after two AZD1222 doses, and depth rose as well.

Sequenced by immunoSEQ multiplex PCR; TCRdb stores in-frame clones only, minus some. The sample carries some 160,000 clones, approximately 89% recorded once. A single count supports this clone. Its antigen is not identified. Germline V gene sequence: CDR1 MDHEN, CDR2 SYDVKM. The length of the CDR3 is 11 residues. V lost 5 bases, J lost 15 bases, and 14 bases lay in between. This chain joins TRBV28 and TRBJ1-5, with a possible D match to TRBD1 (5 bases). Sequencing used peripheral blood, obtained on day 0 of AZD1222 vaccination. This clonotype originated in an adult in good health. Here the CDR3 reads CASSMQGSGHF. CDR3 coding DNA: TGTGCCAGCAGTATGCAGGGCTCGGGGCATTTT.